These T cell receptor beta chains were read from a single sample in a study of blood T cells in healthy people across ages. TCRdb fed the 5' RACE reads into MiXCR, producing one record per CDR3 protein. The table lists under 2,000,000 distinct CDR3 sequences, 49% of them singletons. The sequencing input was blood. These receptors all come from a woman between 35 and 50 years old in good health. Both conserved end residues are part of each CDR3. The order of the fields is clone size, D gene, J gene, V gene, CDR3 DNA, CDR3 protein. The D gene is left open where the match is weak. Some rows mark clone size as missing; the rest say once, few, many or name a class of expanded clone.

clone size: -
D gene: TRBD2
J gene: TRBJ2-5
V gene: TRBV5-1
CDR3 DNA: TGCGCCAGCAGCTTGCTACACGGGGGGCAAGAGACCCAGTACTTC
CDR3 protein: CASSLLHGGQETQYF

clone size: few
D gene: TRBD2
J gene: TRBJ2-5
V gene: TRBV5-1
CDR3 DNA: TGCGCCAGCAGCTCCCCGGTTAGATTAGCGGGGGGCGGTGAGGAGACCCAGTACTTC
CDR3 protein: CASSSPVRLAGGGEETQYF

clone size: few
D gene: -
J gene: TRBJ2-5
V gene: TRBV29-1
CDR3 DNA: TGCAGCGCCCCTAGTCCGGAGACCCAGTACTTC
CDR3 protein: CSAPSPETQYF

clone size: few
D gene: -
J gene: TRBJ2-1
V gene: TRBV7-9
CDR3 DNA: TGTGCCAGCAGCCCGTCTTTAGTGGCCGCGCAGTTCTTC
CDR3 protein: CASSPSLVAAQFF

clone size: few
D gene: -
J gene: TRBJ2-7
V gene: TRBV6-2/TRBV6-3
CDR3 DNA: TGTGCCAGCCGTAGGACGGCCTACGAGCAGTACTTC
CDR3 protein: CASRRTAYEQYF

clone size: -
D gene: TRBD2
J gene: TRBJ2-1
V gene: TRBV7-9
CDR3 DNA: TGTGCCAGCAGCTTAAGGGGTGGGCGGGGGAGCTCCTACAATGAGCAGTTCTTC
CDR3 protein: CASSLRGGRGSSYNEQFF

clone size: -
D gene: -
J gene: TRBJ1-4
V gene: TRBV7-9
CDR3 DNA: TGTGCCAGCCGCCGCGGGCAGGGTGAAAAACTGTTTTTT
CDR3 protein: CASRRGQGEKLFF

clone size: few
D gene: -
J gene: TRBJ1-2
V gene: TRBV7-2
CDR3 DNA: TGTGCCAGCAGCTTAGGGGGTGTTACCAATGGCTACACCTTC
CDR3 protein: CASSLGGVTNGYTF

clone size: -
D gene: -
J gene: TRBJ2-1
V gene: TRBV7-2
CDR3 DNA: TGTGCCAGCACCCAAACAGGGAACAATGAGCGGTTCTTC
CDR3 protein: CASTQTGNNERFF

clone size: -
D gene: -
J gene: TRBJ1-1
V gene: TRBV5-1
CDR3 DNA: TGCGCCAGCAGCCCGTTGCGGGGGAAGGACACTGAAGCTTTCTTT
CDR3 protein: CASSPLRGKDTEAFF

clone size: few
D gene: TRBD2
J gene: TRBJ2-5
V gene: TRBV27
CDR3 DNA: TGTGCCAGCAGTTCCCGACTAGCGGGGTGGGAGACCCAGTACTTC
CDR3 protein: CASSSRLAGWETQYF

clone size: few
D gene: TRBD2
J gene: TRBJ2-1
V gene: TRBV29-1
CDR3 DNA: TGCAGCGTTGAAGCAGCTGGGCTAGCGGGGGGGGACAATGAGCAGTTCTTC
CDR3 protein: CSVEAAGLAGGDNEQFF

clone size: -
D gene: TRBD1
J gene: TRBJ1-5
V gene: TRBV6-2/TRBV6-3
CDR3 DNA: TGTGCCAGCAGTCACTCACGGGACAGGAGCTATCAGCCCCAGCATTTT
CDR3 protein: CASSHSRDRSYQPQHF

clone size: -
D gene: -
J gene: TRBJ1-5
V gene: TRBV20-1
CDR3 DNA: TGCAGTGCGACAAGCCTATGGGGGGAGATAAGGGACAATCAGCCCCAGCATTTT
CDR3 protein: CSATSLWGEIRDNQPQHF

clone size: few
D gene: -
J gene: TRBJ2-5
V gene: TRBV6-1
CDR3 DNA: TGTGCCAGCAGTGAAGTTGGCAGCGAACAAGAGACCCAGTACTTC
CDR3 protein: CASSEVGSEQETQYF

clone size: -
D gene: TRBD2
J gene: TRBJ2-3
V gene: TRBV10-2
CDR3 DNA: TGCGCCAGCAGTCCCGGGACTAGCGATCCCCGGCCATCTGGCACAGATACGCAGTATTTT
CDR3 protein: CASSPGTSDPRPSGTDTQYF

clone size: -
D gene: -
J gene: TRBJ2-3
V gene: TRBV28
CDR3 DNA: TGTGCCAGCAGTTTAGTCACAACAGGGCCAGATACGCAGTATTTT
CDR3 protein: CASSLVTTGPDTQYF

clone size: -
D gene: -
J gene: TRBJ2-6
V gene: TRBV28
CDR3 DNA: TGTGCCAGCAGCTTAAGAGTACGGGGCTCTGGGGCCAACGTCCTGACTTTC
CDR3 protein: CASSLRVRGSGANVLTF

clone size: -
D gene: TRBD1
J gene: TRBJ2-4
V gene: TRBV12-3/TRBV12-4
CDR3 DNA: TGTGCCAGCAGTGGACAGGGGCTGGAGGCCAAAAACATTCAGTACTTC
CDR3 protein: CASSGQGLEAKNIQYF

clone size: few
D gene: -
J gene: TRBJ2-7
V gene: TRBV5-6
CDR3 DNA: TGTGCCAGCAGCTTGTGGGGTCGGGACTACGAGCAGTACTTC
CDR3 protein: CASSLWGRDYEQYF

clone size: -
D gene: -
J gene: TRBJ2-6
V gene: TRBV19
CDR3 DNA: TGTGCCAGTAGTCCTCAGCGCTCTGGGGCCAACGTCCTGACTTTC
CDR3 protein: CASSPQRSGANVLTF

clone size: -
D gene: -
J gene: TRBJ2-4
V gene: TRBV6-1
CDR3 DNA: TGTGCCAGCAGTGAAGTATTAGGAGGCGCCCTAAACATTCAGTACTTC
CDR3 protein: CASSEVLGGALNIQYF

clone size: few
D gene: -
J gene: TRBJ1-2
V gene: TRBV24-1
CDR3 DNA: TGTGCCACCAGTGGGCCGGACGGAACCCTCTATGGCTACACCTTC
CDR3 protein: CATSGPDGTLYGYTF

clone size: few
D gene: -
J gene: TRBJ1-2
V gene: TRBV29-1
CDR3 DNA: TGCAGCGCGGGCCCGGGTGGGGACTATGGCTACACCTTC
CDR3 protein: CSAGPGGDYGYTF

clone size: -
D gene: TRBD2
J gene: TRBJ2-3
V gene: TRBV6-5
CDR3 DNA: TGTGCCACCGGGGAGGGATTTTTCACAGATACGCAGTATTTT
CDR3 protein: CATGEGFFTDTQYF

clone size: -
D gene: -
J gene: TRBJ1-1
V gene: TRBV12-3/TRBV12-4
CDR3 DNA: TGTGCCAGCAGCCCCCGCGAGTACCCAATGAACACTGAAGCTTTCTTT
CDR3 protein: CASSPREYPMNTEAFF

clone size: -
D gene: -
J gene: TRBJ2-3
V gene: TRBV24-1
CDR3 DNA: TGTGCCACCAGTCGAGCAGCATCCCCTGCTAGCACAGATACGCAGTATTTT
CDR3 protein: CATSRAASPASTDTQYF

clone size: -
D gene: TRBD1
J gene: TRBJ2-3
V gene: TRBV25-1
CDR3 DNA: TGTGCCAGCAGTGAATTAGGACAGGGCTCCCCATCGGGCGATACGCAGTATTTT
CDR3 protein: CASSELGQGSPSGDTQYF

clone size: -
D gene: TRBD2
J gene: TRBJ2-1
V gene: TRBV7-2
CDR3 DNA: TGTGCCAGCAGCAAAGCGGGATCGGCGGGGATATACAATGAGCAGTTCTTC
CDR3 protein: CASSKAGSAGIYNEQFF

clone size: -
D gene: -
J gene: TRBJ1-5
V gene: TRBV7-8
CDR3 DNA: TGTGCCAGCAGCTTAGGAGGGGAGGTGAGCAATCAGCCCCAGCATTTT
CDR3 protein: CASSLGGEVSNQPQHF